These 32 T cell receptor beta chains share one sample of origin, sequenced in a study of T cell clonality in common variable immunodeficiency. Study findings and constraints: Fewer deletions and N-nucleotide insertions were reportedly seen in common variable immunodeficiency TCR beta sequences.

No antigen is known for these receptors. Assay used: immunoSEQ multiplex PCR; TCRdb lists only in-frame clones, some missing. The sample contains 20,000 to 25,000 clones, none of them singletons. The specimen sequenced was peripheral blood mononuclear cells. The receptors come from a human donor with common variable immunodeficiency.

This clone came up many times. Read sequence stops 3 residues before the CDR3 end, and the germline J gene provides the missing end. This rearrangement joins TRBV6-2 or TRBV6-3 to TRBJ2-5; D remains unclear. The CDR3 covers 14 residues. Trimming took off 0 bases at V and 5 bases at J, with 10 bases between the two ends. Germline values: CDR1 MNHEY, CDR2 SVGEGT. CDR3 protein: CASSYSDIRETQYF. The covered CDR3 bases are TGTGCCAGCAGTTACTCTGACATTAGGGAGACC.

At least ten counts were recorded for this clone. The read ends 3 residues early relative to the CDR3; the germline J gene fills the gap. This chain joins TRBV28 and TRBJ2-5, with 9 bases aligning to TRBD2. Germline values: CDR1 MDHEN, CDR2 SYDVKM. V dropped 2 bases and J dropped 5; count of bases not matched to a gene: 6. The CDR3 spans 15 residues. CDR3 sequence reads: CASSLLGTSLETQYF. CDR3 DNA, as far as it was read: TGTGCCAGCAGTTTACTTGGGACTAGCTTGGAGACC.

This clone was picked up many times. The read ends 3 residues shy of where the CDR3 ends; the end is completed using the germline J gene. The rearrangement uses TRBV6-1 and TRBJ2-5; a weak D match, TRBD1 (6 bases). This CDR3 contains 16 residues. Germline CDR1 reads MNHNS; CDR2 reads SASEGT. The CDR3 spells CASSENTGSSLSTQYF. The sequenced part of the CDR3 DNA is TGTGCCAGCAGTGAAAATACAGGGTCCTCACTCAGTACC.

This clone was observed many times. The read comes to an end 3 residues before the CDR3 does, leaving the germline J gene to fill in the end. The chain combines TRBV10-1 with TRBJ2-2, with TRBD1 matching over 7 bases. The CDR3 is 16 residues long. In germline, CDR1 is WNHNN, CDR2 SYGVQD (reference sequence). The ends lost 7 bases at V and 4 bases at J; junction bases unmatched: 12. Incomplete CDR3 DNA: TGCGCCAGCATCACTTCCGACAGGGAAGGCACCGGGGAG. This sequence encodes CASITSDREGTGE. The whole CDR3 is CASITSDREGTGELFF.

The table lists this clone with many counts. The read terminates 3 residues ahead of where the CDR3 ends, so the germline J gene completes it. The V call is TRBV10-2, the J call TRBJ2-1, with 12 bases that match TRBD2. The V and J ends lost 6 bases and 8 bases, in that order; junction bases with no gene match: 8. The germline V gene has CDR1 WSHSY and CDR2 SAAADI. CDR3 length equals 15 residues. CDR3: CASRAGLAGRDEQFF. The sequenced part of the CDR3 DNA is TGCGCCAGCAGGGCAGGACTAGCGGGGCGCGATGAG.

Ten or more counts support this clone. The read ends 3 residues early relative to the CDR3; the germline J gene fills the gap. The chain recombines TRBV19 with TRBJ1-1; TRBD1 agrees at 10 bases. Germline CDR1 LNHDA, CDR2 SQIVND (reference sequence). The CDR3 is 13 amino acids. V was pared by 8 bases and J by 6 bases, with 6 bases of the junction left unmatched. The CDR3 here is CASWDRGFPEAFF. The CDR3 bases that were read are TGTGCCAGTTGGGACAGGGGTTTTCCTGAA.

This clone is medium-sized in the sample. Sequencing ends 3 residues short of the CDR3 end; the germline J gene provides the rest. The V and J genes are TRBV20-1 and TRBJ2-5; maybe TRBD1 (5 bases). Germline V CDR1 and CDR2: DFQATT, SNEGSKA (reference sequence). The CDR3 runs to 12 residues. Deletions cut 3 bases from V and 5 bases from J, with 10 bases between. The sequenced part of the CDR3 DNA is TGCAGTGCTAGTTCAGGGTTTGAGACC. Residues: CSASSGFET. The full CDR3 protein is CSASSGFETQYF.

This clone has at least ten counts. CDR3 DNA (partial): TGTGCCAGCTGGGACAGGGGGCTATCCTTCACAGATACG. It yields the protein CASWDRGLSFTDT. The complete CDR3 sequence is CASWDRGLSFTDTQYF. This sequence joins TRBV5-4 and TRBJ2-3; TRBD1 matches at 12 bases. The read ends 3 residues early relative to the CDR3; the germline J gene fills the gap. CDR3 length: 16 amino acids. The V and J ends lost 7 bases and 2 bases, in that order; junction bases with no gene match: 8. CDR1 and CDR2 (germline): SGHNT, YYREEE (reference sequence).

This clone has a count of ten or more. The missing CDR3 end, 3 residues past where the read stops, is filled in from the germline J gene. This chain uses TRBV5-1 with TRBJ2-7; 8 bases line up with TRBD2. Trimming took 2 bases from V and 0 from J; bases not matched to a gene: 7. CDR1 SGHRS and CDR2 YFSETQ come from the germline V gene. The CDR3 contains 16 residues. The CDR3 DNA, read in part, is TGCGCCAGCAGCTTTTTTCTGGCGGGGGGCTCCTACGAG. Translated: CASSFFLAGGSYE. The entire CDR3 protein reads CASSFFLAGGSYEQYF.

This clone was detected ten times or more. The part of the CDR3 DNA that was read is TGTGCCAGCAGCATGAGGGACAGGGGGCGAGAGACC. This codes for CASSMRDRGRET. The entire CDR3 protein reads CASSMRDRGRETQYF. J is TRBJ2-5 and V is TRBV11-2, with TRBD1 matching 12 bases. The missing CDR3 end, 3 residues past where the read stops, is filled in from the germline J gene. In germline, CDR1 is SGHAT, CDR2 FQNNGV. The CDR3 totals 15 residues. With 5 bases clipped from V and 4 bases from J, the junction kept 5 bases outside the gene matches.

In its sample, this clone was seen a few times. This CDR3 reads CASSDVASGELFF. The sequenced CDR3 bases are TGTGCCAGCAGTGACGTGGCTAGCGGGGAG. This chain links TRBV2 with TRBJ2-2; no definite D call. Read coverage stops 3 residues before the CDR3 terminus; the germline J gene supplies the remainder. Germline CDR1 reads SNHLY; CDR2 reads FYNNEI. V lost 3 bases to trimming and J lost 7 bases, with 9 bases between them. The length of the CDR3 is 13 residues.

This clone turned up a few times. This may be a read error: a much more frequent sequence differs by one nucleotide. The DNA ends 3 residues before the CDR3 does, and the rest of the CDR3 is filled in from the germline J gene. The chain recombines TRBV7-2 with TRBJ1-6; D is unclear. CDR1 SGHTA and CDR2 FQGNSA come from the germline V gene. This CDR3 contains 15 residues. The CDR3 loop reads CASSLKGAYKSPLHF. CDR3 DNA (partial): TGTGCCAGCAGCTTAAAGGGCGCCTATAAGTCACCC.

In this sample, this clone turned up many times. The sequenced fragment ends 3 residues before the CDR3 boundary, so the rest is inferred from the germline J gene. The genes are TRBV5-1 and TRBJ1-3; maybe TRBD1 (6 bases). Per germline, CDR1 SGHRS and CDR2 YFSETQ. The CDR3 is 16 amino acids. The ends were cut back, 4 bases at V and 0 bases at J, with 14 bases in the middle. Here the CDR3 reads CASSQQGRDSGNTIYF. CDR3 bases read: TGCGCCAGCAGCCAACAGGGAAGGGACTCTGGAAACACC. Using reference TRBV5-1 and TRBJ1-3 for the parts outside the CDR3, the full variable domain is KAGVTQTPRYLIKTRGQQVTLSCSPISGHRSVSWYQQTPGQGLQFLFEYFSETQRNKGNFPGRFSGRQFSNSRSEMNVSTLELGDSALYLCASSQQGRDSGNTIYFGEGSWLTVV.

This clone has a handful of counts. This sequence may be a read error, since a much larger clone differs from it by one base. Read sequence stops 3 residues before the CDR3 end, and the germline J gene provides the missing end. This CDR3 is also generated by other DNA sequences in the sample. The gene calls are TRBV5-4 and TRBJ2-7; tentative D call: TRBD2 (5 bases). The CDR3 is 14 residues long. Trimming took off 2 bases at V and 3 bases at J, with 12 bases between the two ends. Germline loops: CDR1 SGHNT, CDR2 YYREEE (reference sequence). CDR3 in amino acids: CASSFVLAIYEQYF. Incomplete CDR3 DNA: TGTGCCAGCAGCTTTGTGTTAGCGATCTACGAG.

This clone was counted at least ten times. Sequencing ends 3 residues short of the CDR3 end; the germline J gene provides the rest. The chain joins TRBV30 to TRBJ1-1; TRBD1 is a possible D gene (6 bases). CDR1 and CDR2 from the germline V gene are GTSNPN and SVGIG (reference sequence). This CDR3 has 12 residues. V lost 2 bases, J lost 5 bases, and 9 bases lay in between. CDR3 region: CAWSWGLTEAFF. The DNA read from the CDR3 is TGTGCCTGGAGTTGGGGGCTGACTGAA.

This clone was picked up many times. The CDR3 end lies 3 residues beyond the end of the read and is filled in from the germline J gene. V and J are TRBV7-9 and TRBJ2-7, with a weak D call TRBD2 (7 bases). V was trimmed by 3 bases and J by 3 bases, leaving 12 bases between them. Looked up from germline, CDR1 is SEHNR and CDR2 is FQNEAQ (reference sequence). This CDR3 comprises 14 residues. The sequenced part of the CDR3 DNA is TGTGCCAGCAGCTTGGGGGGGCCCCTCTACGAG. Its protein is CASSLGGPLYE. The full CDR3 reads CASSLGGPLYEQYF.

This clone was found many times. Read coverage stops 3 residues before the CDR3 terminus; the germline J gene supplies the remainder. This chain uses TRBV7-2 with TRBJ2-7; no firm D call. The CDR3 extends over 13 amino acids. The V gene lost 6 bases and the J gene lost 2 bases, with 11 bases spanning the gap. Germline values: CDR1 SGHTA, CDR2 FQGNSA. The sequenced part of the CDR3 DNA is TGTGCCAGCAGTCAAGGCCCAACCTACGAG. Translated: CASSQGPTYE. The whole CDR3 region reads CASSQGPTYEQYF.

This clone has a count of ten or more. CDR3 DNA, as far as it was read: TGTGCCAGCAGCCCTGCCCGGGTGGATGGC. Amino acid sequence: CASSPARVDG. The full CDR3 protein is CASSPARVDGYTF. V gene TRBV28 combines with J gene TRBJ1-2; D gene unclear. The CDR3 extends 3 residues past the end of the read, so its final part is completed from the germline J gene. CDR3 length: 13 amino acids. Trimming removed 6 bases at V and 6 bases at J, with 14 bases between. The germline V gene encodes CDR1 MDHEN and CDR2 SYDVKM.

There are many counts of this clone. The CDR3 goes on 3 residues after the read ends, and that part is filled in from the germline J gene. This chain joins TRBV5-5 and TRBJ1-1, with D possibly TRBD1 on 5 matching bases. The V gene lost 4 bases and the J gene lost 1 base, with 14 bases spanning the gap. Germline V gene data show CDR1 as SGHKS and CDR2 as YYEKEE (reference sequence). The CDR3 has 15 residues. CDR3 loop: CASSPPRQQNTEAFF. CDR3 bases read: TGTGCCAGCAGCCCTCCCAGACAGCAGAACACTGAA.

This clone was observed at least ten times. The read halts 3 residues ahead of the CDR3 end, with the missing end drawn from the germline J gene. V usage is TRBV2 and J usage is TRBJ2-3, with D unclear. The V and J ends lost 7 bases and 6 bases respectively, with 8 bases between them. This CDR3 is 11 amino acids long. Per germline, CDR1 SNHLY and CDR2 FYNNEI. The CDR3 reads CASTYGDTQYF. The sequenced part of the CDR3 DNA is TGTGCCAGCACGTACGGGGATACG.

This clone is medium-sized in the sample. The read ends 3 residues shy of where the CDR3 ends; the end is completed using the germline J gene. The V gene is TRBV5-5, the J gene TRBJ1-5; a weak D match, TRBD1 (5 bases). The germline CDR1 and CDR2 sequences are SGHKS and YYEKEE (reference sequence). Trimming removed 3 bases at V and 4 bases at J, with 11 bases between. The CDR3 sequence is 14 residues long. The CDR3 is CASSSREDNQPQHF. The covered CDR3 bases are TGTGCCAGCAGCTCCAGGGAGGATAATCAGCCC.

This clone was seen at least ten times. The read halts 3 residues ahead of the CDR3 end, with the missing end drawn from the germline J gene. V gene TRBV19 combines with J gene TRBJ1-5, with 7 bases aligning to TRBD1. V trimming: 5 bases; J trimming: 0 bases; junction bases outside the gene matches: 13. The CDR3 is 18 amino acids. The V gene's germline CDR1 is LNHDA and CDR2 SQIVND (reference sequence). Incomplete CDR3 DNA: TGTGCCAGTAGTTCTGGCCTTTTGGGACAGACTAGCAATCAGCCC. Translating it yields CASSSGLLGQTSNQP. The full CDR3 reads CASSSGLLGQTSNQPQHF.

This clone was seen at least ten times. The read is 3 residues too short to cover the CDR3 end, so that end is filled in from the germline J gene. V gene TRBV5-5 combines with J gene TRBJ1-1; D remains ambiguous. The CDR3 consists of 13 residues. Trimming took off 4 bases at V and 5 bases at J, with 12 bases between the two ends. CDR1 is SGHKS and CDR2 is YYEKEE in the germline V gene (reference sequence). The CDR3 protein is CASSIGLGTEAFF. CDR3 bases read: TGTGCCAGCAGCATAGGGCTTGGAACTGAA.

At least ten counts were recorded for this clone. The read terminates 3 residues ahead of where the CDR3 ends, so the germline J gene completes it. The chain carries TRBV12-3 or TRBV12-4 and TRBJ2-5; TRBD1 aligns across 9 bases. V gave up 6 bases and J gave up 5 bases; unmatched junction bases: 7. There are 14 residues in the CDR3. CDR3 bases read: TGTGCCAGCAGCCGTGGGACAGGGTACGAGACC. Translation: CASSRGTGYET. The CDR3 in its entirety is CASSRGTGYETQYF.

This clone was counted ten times or more. The read finishes 3 residues shy of the CDR3 end, and the germline J gene is used to complete it. The rearrangement links TRBV23-1 to TRBJ2-1; D remains ambiguous. TRBV23-1 is placed among ORFs of uncertain function. Deletions cut 0 bases from V and 2 bases from J, with 11 bases between. The CDR3 spans 16 residues. The sequenced CDR3 bases are TGCGCCAGCAGTCAATCAATGCGGAACCCCTACAATGAG. Amino acids: CASSQSMRNPYNE. In full, the CDR3 is CASSQSMRNPYNEQFF.

Remarks on this clone: The read stops 3 residues short of the end of the CDR3; the missing end is completed from the germline J gene. The J gene is TRBJ1-5, the V gene TRBV20-1; D call uncertain. CDR3 size: 14 residues. The germline V and J ends were trimmed by 3 bases and 6 bases, with 15 bases remaining between them. Germline CDR1 DFQATT, CDR2 SNEGSKA (reference sequence). Incomplete CDR3 DNA: TGCAGTGCTAGGGCGACATCAGGAGGTCAGCCC. This codes for CSARATSGGQP. The complete CDR3 protein is CSARATSGGQPQHF.

This clone was recorded at least ten times. The read comes to an end 3 residues before the CDR3 does, leaving the germline J gene to fill in the end. This chain connects TRBV10-3 to TRBJ2-1; D is undetermined. Germline CDR1 is ENHRY and CDR2 is SYGVKD. The V end lost 3 bases, the J end lost 4 bases, and 7 bases lay between the germline ends. This CDR3 is 13 amino acids long. The covered CDR3 bases are TGTGCCATCAGTGAAAGACAATACAATGAG. The encoded protein is CAISERQYNE. The whole CDR3 sequence reads CAISERQYNEQFF.

This clone was counted ten times or more. The CDR3 is CSAEAGGTGYGYTF. The DNA read from the CDR3 is TGCAGTGCGGAGGCGGGGGGAACGGGCTATGGC. The genes are TRBV20-1 and TRBJ1-2; D is perhaps TRBD1 (5 bases). The read comes to an end 3 residues before the CDR3 does, leaving the germline J gene to fill in the end. CDR1 and CDR2 from the germline V gene are DFQATT and SNEGSKA (reference sequence). V was pared by 6 bases and J by 4 bases, with 18 bases between. The CDR3 sequence is 14 residues long.

This clone occurred many times. Read data end 3 residues before the CDR3 end; the end is taken from the germline J gene. The chain has TRBV19 and TRBJ2-7, with D possibly being TRBD1 (6 bases). Trimming took 6 bases from V and 0 from J, leaving 15 bases between them. The CDR3 is 15 residues long. CDR1 LNHDA and CDR2 SQIVND come from the germline V gene (reference sequence). The CDR3 protein is CASSPTGARSYEQYF. CDR3 DNA (partial): TGTGCCAGTAGCCCGACAGGAGCGCGCTCCTACGAG.

This clone was counted at least ten times. The DNA ends 3 residues before the CDR3 does, and the rest of the CDR3 is filled in from the germline J gene. The chain couples TRBV20-1 to TRBJ1-2, with a possible D match to TRBD1 (5 bases). From germline, CDR1 is DFQATT and CDR2 SNEGSKA (reference sequence). The V gene lost 0 bases and the J gene lost 2 bases, with 10 bases spanning the gap. The CDR3 runs to 14 residues. CDR3 residues: CSARDIQGNYGYTF. The CDR3 DNA, read in part, is TGCAGTGCTAGAGATATTCAGGGAAACTATGGC.

This clone showed up many times. The missing CDR3 end, 3 residues past where the read stops, is filled in from the germline J gene. The chain links TRBV19 to TRBJ1-6; unclear D gene. Germline loops: CDR1 LNHDA, CDR2 SQIVND (reference sequence). Trimming left V 6 bases short and J 6 bases short, with 12 bases between. This CDR3 is 14 amino acids long. CDR3 in amino acids: CASSPVRSNSPLHF. CDR3 DNA (partial): TGTGCCAGTAGCCCCGTCAGGTCTAATTCACCC.

This clone was recorded at least ten times. The read stops 3 residues short of the end of the CDR3; the missing end is completed from the germline J gene. V and J are TRBV7-2 and TRBJ2-1; 13 nucleotides line up with TRBD2. CDR3 length: 18 amino acids. The junction had 9 bases not matched to a gene; V was cut back by 0 bases and J by 7 bases. CDR1 and CDR2 (germline): SGHTA, FQGNSA. CDR3 amino acids: CASSLALAGGIGGNEQFF. CDR3 DNA, as far as it was read: TGTGCCAGCAGCTTAGCACTAGCGGGGGGGATTGGTGGGAATGAG. The full variable domain, completed using reference TRBV7-2 and TRBJ2-1, is GAGVSQSPSNKVTEKGKDVELRCDPISGHTALYWYRQSLGQGLEFLIYFQGNSAPDKSGLPSDRFSAERTGGSVSTLTIQRTQQEDSAVYLCASSLALAGGIGGNEQFFGPGTRLTVL.